These 19 T cell receptor beta chains originate from one sample sequenced in a study of shared clonotypes between healthy human individuals. Assay: immunoSEQ multiplex PCR; the TCRdb copy retains only in-frame clones and omits some. There are about a million clones in the sample; around 80% occur only once, and approximately 1.5% lies in the top ten. The sample consisted of memory CD4+ T cells sorted from blood. Specified subset: CD45RA-negative fraction. The receptors here all came from a man between 18 and 29 years old in good health.

The V call is TRBV18, the J call TRBJ2-7; a possible D gene is TRBD1 (6 bases). This CDR3 has 14 residues. Germline V gene data show CDR1 as KGHSH and CDR2 as LQKENI. Trimming cost V 5 bases and J 2 bases, with 13 bases left between them. The CDR3 loop is CASSSSQGPYEQYF. The CDR3 nucleotides read TGTGCCAGCTCATCATCACAGGGTCCCTACGAGCAGTACTTC.

J is TRBJ2-3 and V is TRBV11-3; TRBD1 matches 9 bases. This CDR3 is 17 amino acids long. V was clipped by 2 bases and J by 1 base; unmatched bases: 7. Germline V gives CDR1 SGHNT, CDR2 YENEEA. Here the CDR3 DNA reads TGTGCCAGCAGCTTAAGAACAGGGGGCGCGGGCACAGATACGCAGTATTTT. It encodes CASSLRTGGAGTDTQYF.

Only a few counts were recorded for this clone. CDR3 in DNA: TGCGCCAGCAGCCAACGGATCGGGAGATTGGGAGAGCAGTACTTC. This sequence encodes CASSQRIGRLGEQYF. The rearrangement links TRBV4-3 to TRBJ2-7; D possibly corresponds to TRBD2 (6 bases). Between the trimmed V and J ends, which lost 2 bases and 7 bases, there was a span of 18 bases. This CDR3 contains 15 residues. Germline CDR1 LGHNA, CDR2 YSLEER.

The V and J genes are TRBV6-5 and TRBJ2-2; no reliable D call. Germline loops: CDR1 MNHEY, CDR2 SVGAGI. V was pared by 2 bases and J by 0 bases, with 7 bases between. The CDR3 is made up of 15 amino acids. The CDR3 region has the DNA TGTGCCAGCAGTTACGAGAGCTCGAACACCGGGGAGCTGTTTTTT. Translation gives CASSYESSNTGELFF.

V is TRBV9 and J is TRBJ2-3, with unresolved D. There are 15 residues in the CDR3. From germline, CDR1 is SGDLS and CDR2 YYNGEE. V was cut by 3 bases and J by 5 bases, with 16 bases left in between. CDR3 in amino acids: CASSAGPKFGDTQYF. As DNA, the CDR3 is TGTGCCAGCAGCGCGGGCCCTAAGTTCGGAGATACGCAGTATTTT.

The J gene is TRBJ1-4, the V gene TRBV6-1, with a weak D call TRBD1 (6 bases). The CDR3 totals 16 residues. V lost 0 bases and J 9 bases, leaving 17 bases between the germline ends. Germline V gene lookup returns CDR1 MNHNS and CDR2 SASEGT. The CDR3 DNA reads TGTGCCAGCAGTGAAGCGCAGCAGGGGTTGTACCAAAAACTGTTTTTT. This gives the protein CASSEAQQGLYQKLFF.

The rearrangement uses TRBV30 and TRBJ2-2, with D tentatively TRBD2 (5 bases). With 7 bases removed from V and 4 bases from J, the gap between germline ends came to 16 bases. The CDR3 covers 14 residues. Germline V gene data show CDR1 as GTSNPN and CDR2 as SVGIG (reference sequence). CDR3 protein: CALTRGYTTGELFF. CDR3 in DNA: TGTGCCTTGACCCGGGGATATACCACCGGGGAGCTGTTTTTT.

A note on this clone: The sample carries other DNA sequences with the same CDR3. This rearrangement joins TRBV5-1 to TRBJ2-6; maybe TRBD2 (5 bases). From germline, CDR1 is SGHRS and CDR2 YFSETQ. Trimming took 0 bases from V and 2 from J, leaving 6 bases between them. The CDR3 contains 15 residues. The CDR3 DNA sequence: TGCGCCAGCAGCTTGGACGGGGCTGGGGCCAACGTCCTGACTTTC. Amino acids: CASSLDGAGANVLTF.

This clone was detected a few times. This chain connects TRBV7-2 to TRBJ1-3; perhaps TRBD1 as D (6 bases). CDR1 is SGHTA and CDR2 is FQGNSA in the germline V gene. Trimming took 2 bases from V and 0 from J, leaving 14 bases between them. The CDR3 has 17 residues. As DNA, the CDR3 is TGTGCCAGCAGCTTAAGGGGGAACAGCAACTCTGGAAACACCATATATTTT. Translated: CASSLRGNSNSGNTIYF.

The sample holds many counts of this clone. The chain is built from TRBV13 and TRBJ1-1; a possible D gene is TRBD1 (6 bases). The V gene's germline CDR1 is PRHDT and CDR2 FYEKMQ (reference sequence). V was cut by 5 bases and J by 4 bases, with 14 bases left in between. The length of the CDR3 is 14 residues. The DNA for the CDR3 is TGTGCCAGCAGCCGGGATCAGGGGAGCACTGAAGCTTTCTTT. Amino acids: CASSRDQGSTEAFF. Together with reference TRBV13 and TRBJ1-1, the CDR3 gives the full variable domain: AAGVIQSPRHLIKEKRETATLKCYPIPRHDTVYWYQQGPGQDPQFLISFYEKMQSDKGSIPDRFSAQQFSDYHSELNMSSLELGDSALYFCASSRDQGSTEAFFGQGTRLTVV.

The V and J genes are TRBV6-4 and TRBJ2-7; 7 positions agree with TRBD1. With 7 bases clipped from V and 0 bases from J, the junction kept 24 bases outside the gene matches. There are 20 residues in the CDR3. Germline loops: CDR1 MRHNA, CDR2 SNTAGT. The CDR3 DNA reads TGTGCCAGCACCCCTCAGGCGGCAGGGGGTGTACTCAGGGGCTCCTACGAGCAGTACTTC. This codes for CASTPQAAGGVLRGSYEQYF.

The chain is built from TRBV5-1 and TRBJ1-6; maybe TRBD1 (5 bases). V was clipped by 4 bases and J by 6 bases, with 14 bases between them. The CDR3 has 15 residues. Germline-derived CDR1 and CDR2 are SGHRS and YFSETQ. In DNA form, the CDR3 reads TGCGCCAGCAGCCTGGACCGGGGCTTTAATTCACCCCTCCACTTT. Amino acids: CASSLDRGFNSPLHF.

The chain combines TRBV10-3 with TRBJ2-1, with 14 bases aligning to TRBD2. V was pared by 6 bases and J by 6 bases, with 13 bases of the junction left unmatched. This CDR3 is 18 amino acids long. Germline V CDR1 and CDR2: ENHRY, SYGVKD. For the CDR3, the DNA is TGTGCCATCAGGACGACCGGGACTAGCGGGAGTACGGGCAATGAGCAGTTCTTC. Translated, it gives CAIRTTGTSGSTGNEQFF.

This clone occurred a few times. The chain carries TRBV7-9 and TRBJ1-2; D perhaps matches TRBD1 (5 bases). V was clipped by 4 bases and J by 4 bases, with 16 bases between them. Germline loops: CDR1 SEHNR, CDR2 FQNEAQ (reference sequence). The CDR3 loop spans 15 amino acids. CDR3 residues: CASSYKTVPLYGYTF. The CDR3 DNA follows: TGTGCCAGCAGCTATAAGACAGTCCCCCTCTATGGCTACACCTTC.

This clone appeared many times. The rearrangement uses TRBV18 and TRBJ2-3, with D hard to call. Germline V gene lookup returns CDR1 KGHSH and CDR2 LQKENI. V lost 1 base and J 1 base, leaving 9 bases between the germline ends. The CDR3 loop spans 15 amino acids. CDR3 sequence: CASSPQAPGTDTQYF. In DNA, the CDR3 is TGTGCCAGCTCACCACAAGCCCCAGGCACAGATACGCAGTATTTT.

The chain employs TRBV10-3 and TRBJ2-7; no reliable D call. This CDR3 region has 10 residues. Trimming shortened V by 8 bases and J by 4 bases, and 6 bases separated the two germline ends. Germline CDR1 and CDR2: ENHRY and SYGVKD. The CDR3 DNA sequence: TGTGCCATCGGGGAATACGAGCAGTACTTC. It is translated as CAIGEYEQYF.

In this sample, this clone turned up a few times. The V call is TRBV30, the J call TRBJ1-6; no reliable D call. The CDR3 consists of 13 residues. V lost 3 bases and J lost 10, with 13 bases in between. CDR1 GTSNPN and CDR2 SVGIG come from the germline V gene (reference sequence). CDR3: CAWSKRMGSPLHF. CDR3 nucleotides: TGTGCCTGGAGCAAAAGGATGGGGTCACCCCTCCACTTT. Full variable domain (outside the CDR3, taken from reference TRBV30 and TRBJ1-6): SQTIHQWPATLVQPVGSPLSLECTVEGTSNPNLYWYRQAAGRGLQLLFYSVGIGQISSEVPQNLSASRPQDRQFILSSKKLLLSDSGFYLCAWSKRMGSPLHFGNGTRLTVT.

The table lists this clone with a few counts. The V gene is TRBV6-6, the J gene TRBJ1-2, with D perhaps matching TRBD1 (5 bases). V lost 0 bases and J 10 bases, leaving 15 bases between the germline ends. The CDR3 covers 14 residues. Germline CDR1 MNHNY, CDR2 SVGAGI (reference sequence). This CDR3 is CASSYSAGQSVYTF. CDR3 in DNA: TGTGCCAGCAGTTACTCTGCGGGGCAATCGGTCTACACCTTC.

The genes are TRBV6-4 and TRBJ2-7; possibly TRBD1 for D (6 bases). Germline V gene sequence: CDR1 MRHNA, CDR2 SNTAGT. Trimming removed 8 bases at V and 2 bases at J, with 16 bases between. The CDR3 has 14 residues. The CDR3 region is CASSRWDKTYEQYF. The CDR3 DNA follows: TGTGCCAGCTCTCGATGGGACAAAACCTACGAGCAGTACTTC.